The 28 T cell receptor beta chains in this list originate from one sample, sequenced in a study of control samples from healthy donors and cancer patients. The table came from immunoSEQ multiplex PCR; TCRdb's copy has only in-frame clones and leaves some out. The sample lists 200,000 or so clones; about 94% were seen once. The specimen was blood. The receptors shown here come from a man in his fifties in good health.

The CDR3 sequence is CASGTGGERNTEAFF. DNA of the CDR3: TGTGCCAGCGGGACAGGGGGAGAACGAAACACTGAAGCTTTCTTT. V usage is TRBV11-3 and J usage is TRBJ1-1, with TRBD1 matching over 11 bases. CDR3 length equals 15 residues. The V gene's germline CDR1 is SGHNT and CDR2 YENEEA. J lost 2 bases, V lost 8 bases, and 7 bases had no gene match.

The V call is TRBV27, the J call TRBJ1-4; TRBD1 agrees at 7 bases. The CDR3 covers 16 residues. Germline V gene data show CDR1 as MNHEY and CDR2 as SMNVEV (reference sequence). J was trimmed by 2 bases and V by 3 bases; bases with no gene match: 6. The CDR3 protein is CASSFRPTGTNEKLFF. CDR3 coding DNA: TGTGCCAGCAGTTTTCGCCCGACAGGGACTAATGAAAAACTGTTTTTT.

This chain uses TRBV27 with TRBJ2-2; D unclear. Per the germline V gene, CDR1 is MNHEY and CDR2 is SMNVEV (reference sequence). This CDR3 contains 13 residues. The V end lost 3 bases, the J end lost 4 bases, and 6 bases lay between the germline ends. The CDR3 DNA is TGTGCCAGCAGTTTTCACCTCACCGGGGAGCTGTTTTTT. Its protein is CASSFHLTGELFF.

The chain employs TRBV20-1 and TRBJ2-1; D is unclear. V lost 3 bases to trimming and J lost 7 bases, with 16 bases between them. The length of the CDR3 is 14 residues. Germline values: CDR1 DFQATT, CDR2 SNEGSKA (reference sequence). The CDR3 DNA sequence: TGCAGTGCTAGTTCCGAAGCGCGGTGGAATGAGCAGTTCTTC. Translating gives CSASSEARWNEQFF.

The chain's CDR3 is CASSESGTANTGELFF. The CDR3 DNA reads TGTGCCAGCAGCGAATCCGGGACAGCGAACACCGGGGAGCTGTTTTTT. The rearrangement links TRBV9 to TRBJ2-2; 7 nucleotides match TRBD1. The trim removed 3 bases at V and 0 bases at J, leaving 5 bases unmatched. CDR1 is SGDLS, CDR2 YYNGEE, per germline. The CDR3 spans 16 residues.

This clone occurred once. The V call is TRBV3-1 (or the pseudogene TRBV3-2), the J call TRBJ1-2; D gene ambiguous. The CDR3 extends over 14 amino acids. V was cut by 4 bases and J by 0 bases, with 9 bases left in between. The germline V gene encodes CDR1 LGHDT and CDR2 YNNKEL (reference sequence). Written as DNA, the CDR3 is TGTGCCAGCAGCCCCCTGCGCTCTAACTATGGCTACACCTTC. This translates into CASSPLRSNYGYTF.

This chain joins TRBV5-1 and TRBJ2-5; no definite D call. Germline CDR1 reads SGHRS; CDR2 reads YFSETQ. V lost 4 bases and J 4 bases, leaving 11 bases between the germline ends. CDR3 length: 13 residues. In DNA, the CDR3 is TGCGCCAGCAGCGCGTGGCGCCCAGAGACCCAGTACTTC. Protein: CASSAWRPETQYF.

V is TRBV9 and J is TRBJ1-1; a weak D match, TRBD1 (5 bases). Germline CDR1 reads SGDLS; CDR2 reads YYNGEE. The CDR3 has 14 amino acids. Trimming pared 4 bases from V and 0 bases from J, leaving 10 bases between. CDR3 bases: TGTGCCAGCAGCCAGGGCAACATGAACACTGAAGCTTTCTTT. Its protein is CASSQGNMNTEAFF.

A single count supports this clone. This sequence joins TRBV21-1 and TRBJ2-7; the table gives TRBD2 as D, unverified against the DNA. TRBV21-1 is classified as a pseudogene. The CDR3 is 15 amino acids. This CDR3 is CASSKIAVFSYEQYV. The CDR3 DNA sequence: TGTGCCAGCAGCAAAATAGCGGTGTTCTCCTACGAGCAGTACGTC.

CDR3: CASSPKGDEKLFF. The CDR3 DNA reads as TGTGCCAGCTCACCAAAAGGGGATGAAAAACTGTTTTTT. The gene calls are TRBV18 and TRBJ1-4, with a weak D call TRBD1 (5 bases). V was cut by 2 bases and J by 6 bases, with 7 bases left in between. The CDR3 has 13 amino acids. In germline, CDR1 is KGHSH, CDR2 LQKENI.

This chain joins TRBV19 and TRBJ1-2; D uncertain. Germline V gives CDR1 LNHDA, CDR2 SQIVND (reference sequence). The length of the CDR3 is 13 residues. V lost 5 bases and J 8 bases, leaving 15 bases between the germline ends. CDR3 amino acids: CASSPATLRGYTF. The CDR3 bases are TGTGCCAGTAGTCCGGCCACCCTCCGCGGCTACACCTTC.

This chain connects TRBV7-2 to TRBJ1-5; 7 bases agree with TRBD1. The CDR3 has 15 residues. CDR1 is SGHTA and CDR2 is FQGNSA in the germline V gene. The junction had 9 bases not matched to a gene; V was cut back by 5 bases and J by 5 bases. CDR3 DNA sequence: TGTGCCAGCAGCCCCCGACAGGGATCCGATCAGCCCCAGCATTTT. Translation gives CASSPRQGSDQPQHF.

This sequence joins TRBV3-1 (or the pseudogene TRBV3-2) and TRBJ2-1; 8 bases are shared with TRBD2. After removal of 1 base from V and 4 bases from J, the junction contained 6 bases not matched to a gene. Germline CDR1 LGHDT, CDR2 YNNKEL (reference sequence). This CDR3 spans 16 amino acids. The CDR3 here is CASSQGTSRTYNEQFF. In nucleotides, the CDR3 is TGTGCCAGCAGCCAAGGGACTAGCCGGACTTACAATGAGCAGTTCTTC.

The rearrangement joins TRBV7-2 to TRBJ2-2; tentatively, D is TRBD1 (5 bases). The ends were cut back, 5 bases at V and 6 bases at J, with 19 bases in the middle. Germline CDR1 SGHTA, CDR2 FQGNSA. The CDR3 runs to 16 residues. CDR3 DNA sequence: TGTGCCAGCAGCAGGGATTCACCAGGGTACGCCGGGGAGCTGTTTTTT. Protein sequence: CASSRDSPGYAGELFF.

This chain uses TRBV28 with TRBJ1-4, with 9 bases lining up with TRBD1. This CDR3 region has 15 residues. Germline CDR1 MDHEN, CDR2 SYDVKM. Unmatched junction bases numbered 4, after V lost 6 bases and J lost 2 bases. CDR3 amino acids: CASSLQGATNEKLFF. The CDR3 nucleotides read TGTGCCAGCAGCCTACAGGGGGCGACTAATGAAAAACTGTTTTTT.

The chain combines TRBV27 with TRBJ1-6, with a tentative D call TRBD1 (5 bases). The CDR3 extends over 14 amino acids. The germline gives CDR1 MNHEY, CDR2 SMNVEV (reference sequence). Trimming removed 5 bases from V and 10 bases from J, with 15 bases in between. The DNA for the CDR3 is TGTGCCAGCAGTCCCTCGAATGGGGGATCACCCCTCCACTTT. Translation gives CASSPSNGGSPLHF.

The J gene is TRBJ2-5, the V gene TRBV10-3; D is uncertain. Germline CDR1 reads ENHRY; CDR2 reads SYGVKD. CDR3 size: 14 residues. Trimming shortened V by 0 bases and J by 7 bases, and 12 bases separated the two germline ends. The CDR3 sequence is CAISESTQLGTQYF. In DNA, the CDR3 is TGTGCCATCAGTGAGTCGACCCAACTGGGGACCCAGTACTTC.

CDR3 nucleotides: TGTGCCAGCAGTTGGATAGCGAGGAACAATGAGCAGTTCTTC. Translation gives CASSWIARNNEQFF. The gene calls are TRBV28 and TRBJ2-1, with a weak D call TRBD2 (5 bases). Between the trimmed V and J ends, which lost 4 bases and 5 bases, there was a span of 12 bases. CDR1 MDHEN and CDR2 SYDVKM come from the germline V gene. The CDR3 contains 14 residues.

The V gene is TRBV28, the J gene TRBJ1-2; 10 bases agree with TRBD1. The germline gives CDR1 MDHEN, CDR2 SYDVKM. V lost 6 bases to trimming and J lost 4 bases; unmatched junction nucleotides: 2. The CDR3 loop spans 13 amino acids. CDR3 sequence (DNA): TGTGCCAGCAGCTGGACAGGGGGCTATGGCTACACCTTC. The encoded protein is CASSWTGGYGYTF.

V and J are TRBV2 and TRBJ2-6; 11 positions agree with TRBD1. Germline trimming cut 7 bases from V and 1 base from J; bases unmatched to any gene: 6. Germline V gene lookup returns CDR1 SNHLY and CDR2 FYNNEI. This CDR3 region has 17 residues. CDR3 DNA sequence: TGTGCCAGCATGGGAGGACAGGGGGCTTCTGGGGCCAACGTCCTGACTTTC. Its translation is CASMGGQGASGANVLTF.

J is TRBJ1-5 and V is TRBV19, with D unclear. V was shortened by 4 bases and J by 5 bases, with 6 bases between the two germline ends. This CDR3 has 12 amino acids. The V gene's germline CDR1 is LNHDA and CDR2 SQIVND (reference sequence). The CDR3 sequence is CASSNGYQPQHF. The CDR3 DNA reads TGTGCCAGTAGTAACGGGTATCAGCCCCAGCATTTT.

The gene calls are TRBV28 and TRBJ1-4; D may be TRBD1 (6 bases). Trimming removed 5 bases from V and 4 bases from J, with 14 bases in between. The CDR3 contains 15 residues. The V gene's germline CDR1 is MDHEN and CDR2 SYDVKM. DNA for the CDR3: TGTGCCAGCAGTGGGGGGGCAGGCTTTAATGAAAAACTGTTTTTT. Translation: CASSGGAGFNEKLFF.

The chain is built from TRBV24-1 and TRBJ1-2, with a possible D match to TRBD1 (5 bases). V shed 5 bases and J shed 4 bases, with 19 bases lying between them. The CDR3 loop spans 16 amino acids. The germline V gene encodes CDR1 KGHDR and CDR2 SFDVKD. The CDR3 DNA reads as TGTGCCACCAGTGGTCCCTTATTGGAAAGGGGCTATGGCTACACCTTC. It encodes CATSGPLLERGYGYTF.

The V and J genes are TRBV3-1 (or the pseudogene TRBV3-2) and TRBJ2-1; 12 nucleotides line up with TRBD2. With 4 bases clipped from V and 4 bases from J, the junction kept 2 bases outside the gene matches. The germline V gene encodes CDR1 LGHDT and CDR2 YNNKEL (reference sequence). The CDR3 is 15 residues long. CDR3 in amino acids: CASSRLAGGYNEQFF. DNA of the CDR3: TGTGCCAGCAGCCGGCTAGCGGGGGGGTACAATGAGCAGTTCTTC.

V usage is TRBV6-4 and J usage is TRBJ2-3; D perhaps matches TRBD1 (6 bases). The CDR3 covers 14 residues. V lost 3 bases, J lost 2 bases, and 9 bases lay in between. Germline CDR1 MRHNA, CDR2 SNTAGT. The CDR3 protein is CASSEQGHTDTQYF. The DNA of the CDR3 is TGTGCCAGCAGTGAGCAGGGACACACAGATACGCAGTATTTT.

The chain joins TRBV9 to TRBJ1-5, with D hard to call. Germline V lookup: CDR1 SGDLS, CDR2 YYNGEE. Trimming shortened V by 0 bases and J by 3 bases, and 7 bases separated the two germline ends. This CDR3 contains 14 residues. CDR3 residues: CASSVGSANQPQHF. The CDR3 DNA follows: TGTGCCAGCAGCGTAGGTTCGGCCAATCAGCCCCAGCATTTT.

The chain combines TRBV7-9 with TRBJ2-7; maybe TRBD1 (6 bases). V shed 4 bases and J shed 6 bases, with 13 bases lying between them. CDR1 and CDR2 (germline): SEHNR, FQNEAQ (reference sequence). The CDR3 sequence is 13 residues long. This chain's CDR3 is CASSSYDRIEQYF. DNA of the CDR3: TGTGCCAGCAGCTCTTATGACAGGATCGAGCAGTACTTC.

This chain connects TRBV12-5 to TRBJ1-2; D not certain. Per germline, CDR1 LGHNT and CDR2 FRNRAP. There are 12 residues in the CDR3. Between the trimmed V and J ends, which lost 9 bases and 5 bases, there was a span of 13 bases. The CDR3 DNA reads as TGTGCTAGCGGATACAGAGAGTATGGCTACACCTTC. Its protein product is CASGYREYGYTF.